The 22 T cell receptor beta chains reported below all come from one sample, sequenced in a study of blood T cell repertoires in COVID-19. Measured with immunoSEQ multiplex PCR; TCRdb has only the in-frame clones, and not every one. The table lists about 49,000 clones, roughly nine tenths of them singletons. Sequenced input: peripheral blood. The receptor source for this set is a man in his forties or fifties with active COVID-19.

V and J are TRBV5-4 and TRBJ2-7; 7 positions match TRBD1. Germline assignment: CDR1 SGHNT and CDR2 YYREEE (reference sequence). The junction had 5 bases not matched to a gene; V was cut back by 0 bases and J by 2 bases. The CDR3 totals 15 residues. CDR3 nucleotide sequence: TGTGCCAGCAGCTTGGATAGGGGGCAAACCTACGAGCAGTACTTC. The encoded protein is CASSLDRGQTYEQYF. Drawing the rest from reference TRBV5-4 and TRBJ2-7, the complete variable domain is ETGVTQSPTHLIKTRGQQVTLRCSSQSGHNTVSWYQQALGQGPQFIFQYYREEENGRGNFPPRFSGLQFPNYSSELNVNALELDDSALYLCASSLDRGQTYEQYFGPGTRLTVT.

This chain uses TRBV7-6 with TRBJ2-7, with 9 bases fitting TRBD1. J lost 3 bases, V lost 5 bases, and 5 bases had no gene match. Germline CDR1 SGHVS, CDR2 FNYEAQ. The CDR3 runs to 14 residues. In DNA form, the CDR3 reads TGTGCCAGCAGCGACCCGGGACAGGGCTACGAGCAGTACTTC. Protein product: CASSDPGQGYEQYF.

The J gene is TRBJ1-1, the V gene TRBV23-1; D is unresolved. TRBV23-1 is sorted into the ORF group, with uncertain function. V lost 3 bases and J 11 bases, leaving 7 bases between the germline ends. The CDR3 has 10 residues. CDR3 loop: CASSHHEAFF. The CDR3 nucleotides are TGCGCCAGCAGTCACCACGAGGCTTTCTTT.

The chain employs TRBV7-9 and TRBJ2-1; 10 bases map to TRBD1. CDR1 and CDR2 (germline): SEHNR, FQNEAQ (reference sequence). The V segment lost 4 bases and the J segment 7 bases; nucleotides outside the gene matches: 7. This CDR3 is 15 amino acids long. This chain's CDR3 is CASSSGTGDINEQFF. DNA of the CDR3: TGTGCCAGCAGCTCCGGGACAGGGGATATTAATGAGCAGTTCTTC.

This chain connects TRBV30 to TRBJ2-3; D unclear. The CDR3 has 17 residues. Germline V CDR1 and CDR2: GTSNPN, SVGIG (reference sequence). Trimming removed 1 base from V and 6 bases from J, with 23 bases in between. The CDR3 DNA reads TGTGCCTGGAGTGGCGCGCTCGCTCCCGCTTTGATTGATACGCAGTATTTT. As protein: CAWSGALAPALIDTQYF.

The chain employs TRBV6-5 and TRBJ2-3, with a weak D call TRBD2 (5 bases). The germline V gene encodes CDR1 MNHEY and CDR2 SVGAGI. The CDR3 length is 15 residues. V was trimmed by 7 bases and J by 2 bases, leaving 16 bases between them. CDR3 amino acids: CASNALEDLTDTQYF. The CDR3 region has the DNA TGTGCCAGCAACGCCCTGGAGGATCTCACAGATACGCAGTATTTT.

A word on this clone: Distinct nucleotide sequences in the sample also encode this CDR3. The genes are TRBV28 and TRBJ2-3, with 9 nucleotides matching TRBD2. There are 15 residues in the CDR3. Trimming cost V 5 bases and J 4 bases; bases outside gene matches: 7. Germline V gives CDR1 MDHEN, CDR2 SYDVKM. The CDR3 here is CASSLSGSGSDTQYF. CDR3 DNA sequence: TGTGCCAGCAGTCTTAGCGGGAGCGGGTCAGATACGCAGTATTTT.

The chain carries TRBV12-3 or TRBV12-4 and TRBJ2-5, with TRBD2 matching 7 bases. V lost 5 bases, J lost 5 bases, and 5 bases stayed unmatched. The length of the CDR3 is 13 residues. Here the CDR3 reads CASSKSGGETQYF. CDR3 nucleotide sequence: TGTGCCAGCAGTAAATCGGGGGGTGAGACCCAGTACTTC.

This clone came up a few times. The chain is built from TRBV10-3 and TRBJ2-5; tentative D call: TRBD1 (5 bases). Germline CDR1 ENHRY, CDR2 SYGVKD. V shed 5 bases and J shed 3 bases, with 13 bases lying between them. The CDR3 extends over 14 amino acids. For the CDR3, the DNA is TGTGCCATCAGTCCCAGGGCCGTTGAAGAGACCCAGTACTTC. Translating it yields CAISPRAVEETQYF.

The chain employs TRBV19 and TRBJ2-1; TRBD2 matches 7 bases. The germline gives CDR1 LNHDA, CDR2 SQIVND (reference sequence). Trimming took 1 base from V and 11 from J; bases not matched to a gene: 11. The length of the CDR3 is 15 residues. CDR3 protein: CASSIAPPAGAKQFF. The CDR3 DNA sequence: TGTGCCAGTAGTATAGCCCCGCCGGCGGGAGCGAAGCAGTTCTTC.

The chain recombines TRBV9 with TRBJ2-3, with D perhaps matching TRBD2 (5 bases). The germline CDR1 and CDR2 sequences are SGDLS and YYNGEE. V lost 0 bases and J 0 bases, leaving 14 bases between the germline ends. This CDR3 has 17 residues. The CDR3 is CASSVGLSGGSTDTQYF. In DNA form, the CDR3 reads TGTGCCAGCAGCGTAGGACTGAGCGGAGGAAGCACAGATACGCAGTATTTT.

This chain connects TRBV11-2 to TRBJ2-2, with 8 positions matching TRBD2. V was clipped by 9 bases and J by 0 bases; unmatched bases: 9. Germline V gives CDR1 SGHAT, CDR2 FQNNGV. The CDR3 is 16 amino acids. As DNA, the CDR3 is TGTGCCAGGATGCCCGCACTAGCGGCGAACACCGGGGAGCTGTTTTTT. Protein: CARMPALAANTGELFF.

V and J are TRBV5-1 and TRBJ2-1; TRBD1 might be the D (6 bases). The CDR3 has 13 amino acids. In germline, CDR1 is SGHRS, CDR2 YFSETQ. V was shortened by 6 bases and J by 8 bases, with 15 bases between the two germline ends. CDR3 region: CASTGQPWDEQFF. CDR3 DNA sequence: TGCGCCAGCACAGGACAGCCTTGGGATGAGCAGTTCTTC.

The rearrangement uses TRBV4-1 and TRBJ1-5; 7 bases map to TRBD1. The CDR3 extends over 14 amino acids. V dropped 5 bases and J dropped 4; count of bases not matched to a gene: 5. CDR1 is MGHRA, CDR2 YSYEKL, per germline. Here the CDR3 DNA reads TGCGCCAGCAGCTTCGACAGGGTAAATCAGCCCCAGCATTTT. Residues: CASSFDRVNQPQHF.

The rearrangement links TRBV23-1 to TRBJ2-3, with D hard to call. TRBV23-1 is assigned to the ORF class and has an uncertain function. The CDR3 is made up of 14 amino acids. Deletions cut 4 bases from V and 2 bases from J, with 10 bases between. CDR3 protein: CASSPSEYTDTQYF. For the CDR3, the DNA is TGCGCCAGCAGTCCGTCGGAGTACACAGATACGCAGTATTTT.

CDR3 region: CAISDGQGSDYEQYF. The DNA of the CDR3 is TGTGCCATCAGTGACGGACAGGGTTCGGACTACGAGCAGTACTTC. V and J are TRBV10-3 and TRBJ2-7, with 8 bases aligning to TRBD1. Trimming took 3 bases from V and 3 from J; bases not matched to a gene: 7. From germline, CDR1 is ENHRY and CDR2 SYGVKD. The CDR3 contains 15 residues.

This chain uses TRBV3-1 (or the pseudogene TRBV3-2) with TRBJ1-2; D not resolved. The germline V gene encodes CDR1 LGHDT and CDR2 YNNKEL (reference sequence). V was clipped by 1 base and J by 4 bases, with 10 bases between them. This CDR3 contains 14 residues. CDR3 region: CASSQAGSAYGYTF. CDR3 bases: TGTGCCAGCAGCCAAGCCGGGAGTGCCTATGGCTACACCTTC.

The V and J genes are TRBV18 and TRBJ1-1, with D possibly being TRBD1 (5 bases). The ends were cut back, 2 bases at V and 4 bases at J, with 14 bases in the middle. The germline V gene encodes CDR1 KGHSH and CDR2 LQKENI. This CDR3 is built from 15 residues. Written as DNA, the CDR3 is TGTGCCAGCTCACCAGGGGCCGGTTTTACCACTGAAGCTTTCTTT. Amino acid sequence: CASSPGAGFTTEAFF.

This chain links TRBV19 with TRBJ1-1; a possible D gene is TRBD1 (5 bases). The CDR3 extends over 12 amino acids. Germline loops: CDR1 LNHDA, CDR2 SQIVND (reference sequence). Trimming shortened V by 4 bases and J by 6 bases, and 9 bases separated the two germline ends. The CDR3 region is CASSTKGAEAFF. CDR3 nucleotide sequence: TGTGCCAGTAGTACGAAAGGGGCTGAAGCTTTCTTT.

V is TRBV28 and J is TRBJ2-7; 8 nucleotides align to TRBD2. Germline V gene data show CDR1 as MDHEN and CDR2 as SYDVKM. The CDR3 covers 13 residues. V trimming: 6 bases; J trimming: 6 bases; junction bases outside the gene matches: 7. The CDR3 reads CASSSGGLIEQYF. The DNA for the CDR3 is TGTGCCAGCAGCTCGGGGGGGCTGATCGAGCAGTACTTC.

This clone was observed a single time. The chain links TRBV11-2 to TRBJ2-7, with TRBD1 identical over 7 bases. Per the germline V gene, CDR1 is SGHAT and CDR2 is FQNNGV. The CDR3 totals 16 residues. Trimming removed 0 bases from V and 1 base from J; junction bases left unmatched: 6. CDR3 sequence: CASSLDGGQKSYEQYF. DNA for the CDR3: TGTGCCAGCAGCTTAGATGGGGGACAGAAGTCCTACGAGCAGTACTTC.

This chain links TRBV29-1 with TRBJ1-2, with TRBD1 matching over 8 bases. The CDR3 extends over 11 amino acids. Trimming took 7 bases from V and 4 from J; bases not matched to a gene: 2. Per the germline V gene, CDR1 is SQVTM and CDR2 is ANQGSEA. The CDR3 loop is CSAGQGYGYTF. The CDR3 nucleotides read TGCAGCGCTGGACAGGGCTATGGCTACACCTTC.